Each of the 25 T cell receptor beta chains below was sequenced from the same sample in a study of blood T cells in healthy people across ages. Alongside a J-beta primer mix, a sample-barcoded 5' primer served in a second PCR lasting about 7 to 12 cycles. TCRdb used MiXCR to reprocess the 5' RACE reads, holding one entry per CDR3 protein. The data contain approximately 960,000 distinct CDR3 sequences, under 35% of them singletons. The same specimen was also included in a second study, on T cells of mothers and their children.

The specimen was blood. The receptors derive from a woman aged 40 to 49 in good health.

This clonotype was seen at least ten times. The chain uses TRBV5-1 and TRBJ1-2; D might be TRBD1 (5 bases). Germline CDR1 SGHRS, CDR2 YFSETQ. The CDR3 length is 14 residues. V lost 3 bases, J lost 2 bases, and 11 bases lay in between. CDR3 loop: CASSSATANYGYTF. In nucleotides, the CDR3 is TGCGCCAGCAGCTCGGCGACAGCAAACTATGGCTACACCTTC. The whole variable domain, remainder taken from reference TRBV5-1 and TRBJ1-2, is KAGVTQTPRYLIKTRGQQVTLSCSPISGHRSVSWYQQTPGQGLQFLFEYFSETQRNKGNFPGRFSGRQFSNSRSEMNVSTLELGDSALYLCASSSATANYGYTFGSGTRLTVV.

In DNA, the CDR3 is TGCAGTGCTCACAAACCGGGACAGTCGGCGCCGGAGCAGTTCTTC. It codes for CSAHKPGQSAPEQFF. The chain combines TRBV20-1 with TRBJ2-1; 7 bases match TRBD1. Trimming at V came to 5 bases and at J to 10 bases, leaving 17 bases not matched to a gene. The CDR3 contains 15 residues. CDR1 and CDR2 (germline): DFQATT, SNEGSKA (reference sequence).

The rearrangement links TRBV6-6 to TRBJ1-5; TRBD1 might be the D (5 bases). Germline CDR1 is MNHNY and CDR2 is SVGAGI (reference sequence). This CDR3 contains 14 residues. V gave up 1 base and J gave up 6 bases, with 10 bases separating them. CDR3 nucleotide sequence: TGTGCCAGCAGTTACTGGGGGAGGGGTCAGCCCCAGCATTTT. It encodes CASSYWGRGQPQHF.

Regarding this clonotype: Being one base from a much bigger clone, this may be a read error. The chain recombines TRBV12-3 or TRBV12-4 with TRBJ1-5, with D unclear. The ends were cut back, 3 bases at V and 7 bases at J, with 13 bases in the middle. CDR3 length: 14 amino acids. In DNA form, the CDR3 reads TGTGCCAGCAGTTTGGGCAGGATGGGCCAGCCCCAGCATTTT. As protein: CASSLGRMGQPQHF.

The V gene is TRBV20-1, the J gene TRBJ1-2, with 8 bases identical to TRBD1. J was trimmed by 8 bases and V by 5 bases; bases with no gene match: 19. The CDR3 is 16 amino acids. CDR1 and CDR2 from the germline V gene are DFQATT and SNEGSKA (reference sequence). The CDR3 sequence is CSARDPGGASREGYTF. In DNA, the CDR3 is TGCAGTGCTCGGGACCCAGGGGGCGCGTCGAGGGAAGGCTACACCTTC.

The table lists this clonotype with a few counts. The chain joins TRBV25-1 to TRBJ1-1, with unresolved D. The length of the CDR3 is 14 residues. V lost 7 bases to trimming and J lost 1 base, with 13 bases between them. Germline V gene sequence: CDR1 MGHDK, CDR2 SYGVNS. CDR3 DNA sequence: TGTGCCAGCAAACAGACGGGGAGGAACACTGAAGCTTTCTTT. It specifies CASKQTGRNTEAFF.

The chain has TRBV7-8 and TRBJ1-1; the D is unclear. The CDR3 covers 14 residues. In germline, CDR1 is SGHVS, CDR2 FQNEAQ. The V gene lost 5 bases and the J gene lost 7 bases, with 17 bases spanning the gap. The CDR3 reads CASSLQGGGVEAFF. As DNA, the CDR3 is TGTGCCAGCAGCCTGCAAGGAGGTGGGGTTGAAGCTTTCTTT.

This clonotype was observed many times. This sequence joins TRBV7-9 and TRBJ2-5; no reliable D call. V was cut by 2 bases and J by 2 bases, with 3 bases left in between. The CDR3 consists of 12 residues. CDR1 is SEHNR and CDR2 is FQNEAQ in the germline V gene (reference sequence). The CDR3 DNA sequence: TGTGCCAGCAGCTTACAGCAAGAGACCCAGTACTTC. This sequence encodes CASSLQQETQYF.

The chain combines TRBV6-5 with TRBJ2-6; a possible D gene is TRBD1 (6 bases). Germline CDR1 is MNHEY and CDR2 is SVGAGI. The CDR3 extends over 19 amino acids. The V and J ends lost 3 bases and 0 bases respectively, with 18 bases between them. CDR3 amino acids: CASSYFADRTSSGANVLTF. CDR3 DNA: TGTGCCAGCAGTTATTTTGCGGACAGAACATCCTCTGGGGCCAACGTCCTGACTTTC.

This clonotype has ten or more counts. The chain recombines TRBV7-3 with TRBJ2-1; D may be TRBD1 (6 bases). The CDR3 is 15 amino acids. V dropped 2 bases and J dropped 4 bases, with 12 bases sitting between them. Germline values: CDR1 SGHTA, CDR2 FQGTGA. Here the CDR3 DNA reads TGTGCCAGCAGCTTACAGGGGAAGGTTTACAATGAGCAGTTCTTC. Translated, it gives CASSLQGKVYNEQFF.

This clonotype was counted a few times. The chain has TRBV4-2 and TRBJ2-7; D is possibly TRBD1 (6 bases). Trimming pared 1 base from V and 4 bases from J, leaving 17 bases between. Germline assignment: CDR1 LGHNA and CDR2 YNFKEQ. The CDR3 length is 16 residues. Here the CDR3 DNA reads TGTGCCAGCAGCCAAGGTTTATCCGGGACAAGTTACGAGCAGTACTTC. Amino acids: CASSQGLSGTSYEQYF.

Regarding this clonotype: One end of the junction varies from germline; a read error may be responsible. The chain combines TRBV25-1 with TRBJ2-3; 7 bases agree with TRBD1. The CDR3 length is 14 residues. Germline V lookup: CDR1 MGHDK, CDR2 SYGVNS. The CDR3 nucleotides are TGTGCCAGCAGTGGACAGGGTAGGACAGTTACGCAGTATTTT. This sequence encodes CASSGQGRTVTQYF.

This clonotype was detected ten times or more. The rearrangement links TRBV7-2 to TRBJ2-7; 7 bases align to TRBD1. CDR3 length equals 14 residues. From germline, CDR1 is SGHTA and CDR2 FQGNSA. Losses at the gene ends were 5 bases for V and 2 bases for J; bases not matched to a gene: 6. The CDR3 region has the DNA TGTGCCAGCAGCGCCTCCGGGACAGCCTACGAGCAGTACTTC. This encodes CASSASGTAYEQYF.

This clonotype showed up many times. This sequence joins TRBV12-3 or TRBV12-4 and TRBJ1-1; no clear D gene. The CDR3 covers 12 residues. The ends were cut back, 6 bases at V and 0 bases at J, with 5 bases in the middle. The CDR3 nucleotides read TGTGCCAGCAGGCGCTTGAACACTGAAGCTTTCTTT. Amino acids: CASRRLNTEAFF.

The chain is built from TRBV11-2 and TRBJ2-1; the D gene is possibly TRBD2 (5 bases). The CDR3 extends over 18 amino acids. Germline CDR1 and CDR2: SGHAT and FQNNGV. Trimming cost V 2 bases and J 0 bases, with 17 bases left between them. CDR3 in amino acids: CASSLHLTGMSSYNEQFF. The CDR3 DNA reads as TGTGCCAGCAGCTTACACCTTACGGGGATGAGCTCCTACAATGAGCAGTTCTTC.

In this sample, this clonotype turned up a few times. This chain joins TRBV29-1 and TRBJ2-5, with a possible D match to TRBD2 (6 bases). The CDR3 has 12 residues. Germline V gene data show CDR1 as SQVTM and CDR2 as ANQGSEA. V was clipped by 7 bases and J by 5 bases, with 14 bases between them. CDR3 region: CSGGAGGETQYF. DNA of the CDR3: TGCAGCGGTGGGGCTGGAGGGGAGACCCAGTACTTC. Complete variable domain (other parts from reference TRBV29-1 and TRBJ2-5): SAVISQKPSRDICQRGTSLTIQCQVDSQVTMMFWYRQQPGQSLTLIATANQGSEATYESGFVIDKFPISRPNLTFSTLTVSNMSPEDSSIYLCSGGAGGETQYFGPGTRLLVL.

This clonotype was observed many times. The CDR3 loop is CASSFSGGNQPQHF. The CDR3 DNA reads as TGTGCCAGCAGCTTTTCTGGGGGAAATCAGCCCCAGCATTTT. This chain uses TRBV12-3 or TRBV12-4 with TRBJ1-5; possible D gene TRBD1, 5 bases. The V end lost 6 bases, the J end lost 4 bases, and 13 bases lay between the germline ends. The CDR3 has 14 residues.

This clonotype was found a few times. V and J are TRBV7-2 and TRBJ2-7; 7 bases align to TRBD2. The junction had 6 bases not matched to a gene; V was cut back by 2 bases and J by 5 bases. The V gene's germline CDR1 is SGHTA and CDR2 FQGNSA. The CDR3 contains 14 residues. CDR3 loop: CASSLHGEGNEQYF. DNA for the CDR3: TGTGCCAGCAGCTTACACGGGGAGGGCAACGAGCAGTACTTC.

This clonotype was recorded a few times. This sequence joins TRBV12-3 or TRBV12-4 and TRBJ1-5; D not resolved. CDR3 size: 15 residues. Trimming removed 3 bases from V and 1 base from J, with 10 bases in between. The CDR3 DNA reads TGTGCCAGCAGTTTCCGGGCCGAGAGCAATCAGCCCCAGCATTTT. Translated, it gives CASSFRAESNQPQHF.

A single count supports this clonotype. The chain uses TRBV7-6 and TRBJ1-5, with D perhaps matching TRBD1 (6 bases). This CDR3 region has 14 residues. V lost 5 bases to trimming and J lost 6 bases, with 14 bases between them. The germline V gene has CDR1 SGHVS and CDR2 FNYEAQ. The CDR3 protein is CASSPGRGAQPQHF. CDR3 DNA: TGTGCCAGCAGCCCAGGCAGGGGTGCTCAGCCCCAGCATTTT.

The chain links TRBV5-5 to TRBJ1-5, with D unresolved. Germline V gene sequence: CDR1 SGHKS, CDR2 YYEKEE (reference sequence). Trimming cost V 4 bases and J 0 bases, with 11 bases left between them. The CDR3 contains 15 residues. This CDR3 is CASSPIQNSNQPQHF. CDR3 sequence (DNA): TGTGCCAGCAGCCCGATCCAAAATAGCAATCAGCCCCAGCATTTT.

The chain combines TRBV20-1 with TRBJ1-2; 7 bases line up with TRBD1. The CDR3 is 13 residues long. The germline V gene has CDR1 DFQATT and CDR2 SNEGSKA (reference sequence). The trim removed 3 bases at V and 3 bases at J, leaving 4 bases unmatched. CDR3 nucleotides: TGCAGTGCTAGTGCAGGGGGGTACTATGGCTACACCTTC. Its translation: CSASAGGYYGYTF.

The J gene is TRBJ2-5, the V gene TRBV28; tentatively, D is TRBD2 (5 bases). The CDR3 loop spans 13 amino acids. V shed 3 bases and J shed 5 bases, with 10 bases lying between them. Germline V CDR1 and CDR2: MDHEN, SYDVKM. Here the CDR3 DNA reads TGTGCCAGCAGTTTCCCCAGGAGGGAGACCCAGTACTTC. This encodes CASSFPRRETQYF.

This clonotype was observed a handful of times. This rearrangement joins TRBV3-1 to TRBJ2-1; TRBD2 is a possible D gene (6 bases). V was shortened by 7 bases and J by 6 bases, with 13 bases between the two germline ends. This CDR3 is built from 13 residues. The germline V gene encodes CDR1 LGHDT and CDR2 YNNKEL (reference sequence). The CDR3 loop reads CASTRGGANEQFF. CDR3 DNA sequence: TGTGCCAGCACTCGCGGAGGGGCCAATGAGCAGTTCTTC.

The chain recombines TRBV4-3 with TRBJ2-3; D could derive from TRBD1 or TRBD2 (6 bases each). The germline CDR1 and CDR2 sequences are LGHNA and YSLEER. Trimming stripped 3 bases from V and 4 bases from J, with 11 bases between. The CDR3 loop spans 14 amino acids. The CDR3 reads CASSHRGTPDTQYF. The CDR3 DNA reads TGCGCCAGCAGCCACCGCGGGACACCAGATACGCAGTATTTT.